Below, 22 T cell receptor beta chains from the same sample are listed, as sequenced in a study of cytomegalovirus exposure and HLA in healthy donors. PCR was performed using 60 Vbeta and 13 Jbeta primers. Assay used: immunoSEQ multiplex PCR; TCRdb lists only in-frame clones, some missing. Here the sample spans 120,000 to 150,000 clones, roughly 76% being singletons. The sequencing input was PBMCs. The receptors stem from a woman aged 25 to 39 in good health and CMV-seronegative.

With respect to this clone: One junction end disagrees with the germline gene, perhaps due to a read error. The sample contains more than one DNA sequence encoding this CDR3. The rearrangement joins TRBV6-1 to TRBJ1-1, with 7 bases lining up with TRBD1. The germline V gene encodes CDR1 MNHNS and CDR2 SASEGT. The CDR3 is 14 amino acids. The CDR3 region has the DNA TGTGCCGGAAGACAGGGTCCAGTGAACACTGAAGCTTTCTTC. Protein sequence: CAGRQGPVNTEAFF.

The CDR3 nucleotides are TGTGCCAGCAGCCTCGGGAGGAGGACCTACAATGAGCAGTTCTTC. Amino acids: CASSLGRRTYNEQFF. V and J are TRBV9 and TRBJ2-1; 7 positions match TRBD2. There are 15 residues in the CDR3. V shed 4 bases, J shed 2 bases, and the junction held 6 bases outside the gene matches. From germline, CDR1 is SGDLS and CDR2 YYNGEE. Looking up the rest from reference TRBV9 and TRBJ2-1 gives the full variable domain: DSGVTQTPKHLITATGQRVTLRCSPRSGDLSVYWYQQSLDQGLQFLIQYYNGEERAKGNILERFSAQQFPDLHSELNLSSLELGDSALYFCASSLGRRTYNEQFFGPGTRLTVL.

The gene calls are TRBV5-1 and TRBJ2-1; D is perhaps TRBD1 (5 bases). In germline, CDR1 is SGHRS, CDR2 YFSETQ. V lost 3 bases and J 4 bases, leaving 11 bases between the germline ends. The length of the CDR3 is 14 residues. The CDR3 loop is CASSSATGYNEQFF. CDR3 nucleotides: TGCGCCAGCAGCTCCGCAACAGGTTACAATGAGCAGTTCTTC.

The rearrangement joins TRBV7-8 to TRBJ1-4; D unclear. CDR3 length equals 11 residues. Germline values: CDR1 SGHVS, CDR2 FQNEAQ. Deletions cut 5 bases from V and 17 bases from J, with 15 bases between. The CDR3 loop reads CASSGYYGLFF. CDR3 nucleotides: TGTGCCAGCAGCGGTTACTACGGCCTCTTTTTT.

This clone was picked up a small number of times. The chain links TRBV7-3 to TRBJ1-1, with 8 bases aligning to TRBD1. Per germline, CDR1 SGHTA and CDR2 FQGTGA. V lost 4 bases, J lost 7 bases, and 2 bases stayed unmatched. This CDR3 spans 12 amino acids. The CDR3 DNA sequence: TGTGCCAGCAGCTCACAGGGGGGTGAAGCTTTCTTT. This encodes CASSSQGGEAFF. The variable domain in full, completed from reference TRBV7-3 and TRBJ1-1, reads GAGVSQTPSNKVTEKGKYVELRCDPISGHTALYWYRQSLGQGPEFLIYFQGTGAADDSGLPNDRFFAVRPEGSVSTLKIQRTERGDSAVYLCASSSQGGEAFFGQGTRLTVV.

This clone was observed a few times. In nucleotides, the CDR3 is TGTGCCACCTTAGAACAGGCGACAAGTGACGAGCAGTACTTC. This sequence encodes CATLEQATSDEQYF. The rearrangement uses TRBV6-1 and TRBJ2-7; tentative D call: TRBD1 (5 bases). The CDR3 contains 14 residues. The germline V and J ends were trimmed by 10 bases and 5 bases, with 21 bases remaining between them. CDR1 and CDR2 from the germline V gene are MNHNS and SASEGT.

The chain joins TRBV9 to TRBJ2-2; the match to TRBD1 covers 8 bases. V gave up 1 base and J gave up 4 bases; unmatched junction bases: 6. The CDR3 contains 16 residues. In germline, CDR1 is SGDLS, CDR2 YYNGEE. The CDR3 DNA reads as TGTGCCAGCAGCGTAACAGGGGGACTCGTCACCGGGGAGCTGTTTTTT. This gives the protein CASSVTGGLVTGELFF.

This clone turned up a few times. The genes are TRBV5-1 and TRBJ2-3; D not resolved. The ends were cut back, 2 bases at V and 2 bases at J, with 3 bases in the middle. The germline V gene encodes CDR1 SGHRS and CDR2 YFSETQ. The CDR3 contains 12 residues. CDR3 DNA sequence: TGCGCCAGCAGCTTATACACAGATACGCAGTATTTT. Translation: CASSLYTDTQYF.

The genes are TRBV7-6 and TRBJ1-2; 8 nucleotides align to TRBD1. The V gene's germline CDR1 is SGHVS and CDR2 FNYEAQ. The length of the CDR3 is 12 residues. With 5 bases clipped from V and 8 bases from J, the junction kept 4 bases outside the gene matches. For the CDR3, the DNA is TGTGCCAGCAGCCGGACAGGGAAAGGCTACACCTTC. It yields the protein CASSRTGKGYTF.

The table lists this clone with a count of one. DNA for the CDR3: TGTGCCAGCAGCCTGACAGGACCTACGAACACCGGGGAGCTGTTTTTT. Translating gives CASSLTGPTNTGELFF. The chain is built from TRBV2 and TRBJ2-2, with D perhaps TRBD1 (6 bases). Germline assignment: CDR1 SNHLY and CDR2 FYNNEI. This CDR3 has 16 residues. V lost 6 bases and J 0 bases, leaving 14 bases between the germline ends.

This chain connects TRBV29-1 to TRBJ1-2, with unresolved D. The CDR3 is 10 amino acids. Deletions cut 4 bases from V and 8 bases from J, with 8 bases between. Germline CDR1 and CDR2: SQVTM and ANQGSEA. The CDR3 here is CSVGVLGYTF. CDR3 sequence (DNA): TGCAGCGTTGGTGTTCTAGGCTACACCTTC.

This chain joins TRBV4-1 and TRBJ2-7; possibly TRBD2 for D (7 bases). Trimming removed 1 base at V and 3 bases at J, with 22 bases between. This CDR3 is built from 18 residues. Per the germline V gene, CDR1 is MGHRA and CDR2 is YSYEKL. CDR3 sequence (DNA): TGCGCCAGCAGCCAAGGGCCCGCCGGGGGCGGGAGAAGCTACGAGCAGTACTTC. This gives the protein CASSQGPAGGGRSYEQYF.

The CDR3 region has the DNA TGTGCCAGTAGTATCGGCGGGGGGGCCGACAATGAGCAGTTCTTC. Its protein is CASSIGGGADNEQFF. This chain connects TRBV19 to TRBJ2-1, with 9 bases lining up with TRBD2. V lost 3 bases to trimming and J lost 5 bases; unmatched junction nucleotides: 5. In germline, CDR1 is LNHDA, CDR2 SQIVND (reference sequence). The CDR3 contains 15 residues.

This clone came up a few times. The rearrangement uses TRBV21-1 and TRBJ2-1; the tabulated D call, TRBD2, remains unverified against the DNA. TRBV21-1 is a documented pseudogene. The CDR3 has 16 residues. CDR3 DNA sequence: TGTGCCAGCAGCAAATTGGTAACTAGCGGGATCGATGAGCAGTTCTTC. It translates to CASSKLVTSGIDEQFF.

The genes are TRBV20-1 and TRBJ2-5, with unresolved D. Per germline, CDR1 DFQATT and CDR2 SNEGSKA (reference sequence). Trimming shortened V by 6 bases and J by 5 bases, and 10 bases separated the two germline ends. CDR3 length: 11 residues. The CDR3 DNA reads TGCAGTGCAAAGCCGCGCGAGACCCAGTACTTC. It codes for CSAKPRETQYF.

The chain carries TRBV10-3 and TRBJ2-5; perhaps TRBD2 as D (7 bases). The CDR3 runs to 16 residues. Germline assignment: CDR1 ENHRY and CDR2 SYGVKD. With 0 bases removed from V and 5 bases from J, the gap between germline ends came to 16 bases. CDR3 sequence: CAISESGGGRRETQYF. The CDR3 DNA follows: TGTGCCATCAGTGAGTCGGGCGGGGGCCGGAGGGAGACCCAGTACTTC.

This chain links TRBV18 with TRBJ1-1; 7 bases fit TRBD1. The CDR3 extends over 14 amino acids. Germline V CDR1 and CDR2: KGHSH, LQKENI. The J segment lost 1 base and the V segment lost 6 bases, leaving 5 bases of the junction unmatched. The CDR3 DNA reads as TGTGCCAGCTCGGGGGGACAGCCGAACACTGAAGCTTTCTTT. Its protein product is CASSGGQPNTEAFF.

Only a few counts were recorded for this clone. The rearrangement links TRBV7-9 to TRBJ1-1; 7 bases align to TRBD1. The CDR3 extends over 14 amino acids. V lost 5 bases to trimming and J lost 1 base; unmatched junction nucleotides: 4. The germline gives CDR1 SEHNR, CDR2 FQNEAQ (reference sequence). CDR3 in DNA: TGTGCCAGCAGCGCGGGGACAGCGAACACTGAAGCTTTCTTT. This sequence encodes CASSAGTANTEAFF.

The V call is TRBV7-9, the J call TRBJ2-7, with D uncertain. The V end lost 1 base, the J end lost 3 bases, and 4 bases lay between the germline ends. This CDR3 contains 12 residues. CDR1 is SEHNR and CDR2 is FQNEAQ in the germline V gene (reference sequence). The CDR3 is CASSLESYEQYF. In DNA, the CDR3 is TGTGCCAGCAGCTTAGAGAGCTACGAGCAGTACTTC.

V usage is TRBV27 and J usage is TRBJ2-5; D is uncertain. In germline, CDR1 is MNHEY, CDR2 SMNVEV (reference sequence). The CDR3 is 13 amino acids. Trimming removed 6 bases at V and 1 base at J, with 9 bases between. The CDR3 nucleotides read TGTGCCAGCAGAGATAGCTTCCAAGAGACCCAGTACTTC. Its translation: CASRDSFQETQYF.

V is TRBV5-1 and J is TRBJ2-3; the D gene is possibly TRBD2 (6 bases). Per the germline V gene, CDR1 is SGHRS and CDR2 is YFSETQ. V shed 1 base and J shed 2 bases, with 8 bases lying between them. The length of the CDR3 is 14 residues. The CDR3 sequence: CASSLRGFTDTQYF. CDR3 nucleotides: TGCGCCAGCAGCTTGCGGGGGTTCACAGATACGCAGTATTTT.

V usage is TRBV6-1 and J usage is TRBJ2-7; 7 positions match TRBD1. V lost 6 bases, J lost 3 bases, and 8 bases stayed unmatched. This CDR3 comprises 14 residues. Germline CDR1 and CDR2: MNHNS and SASEGT. CDR3 bases: TGTGCCAGCAGCGTCGAAGGGGACAGCTACGAGCAGTACTTC. Protein sequence: CASSVEGDSYEQYF.